What follows is one T cell receptor beta chain and its context. Its specificity is unknown. The sample contains more than one DNA sequence encoding this CDR3. Unmatched junction bases numbered 6, after V lost 0 bases and J lost 5 bases. The germline CDR1 and CDR2 sequences are SGDLS and YYNGEE. The CDR3 totals 15 residues. This specimen comes from a study of Ad26.COV2.S vaccination and SARS-CoV-2 variants. Findings and limits, study-wide: Non-spike TCR breadth did not differ much between vaccine and placebo recipients. Spike-specific TCR breadth was greater after Ad26.COV2.S than placebo. Breadth, reportedly substantial, characterized the spike-specific CD8+ and CD4+ T cell responses after vaccination.

The treatment was: some 20 received Ad26.COV2.S at low or high dose, single or two shots; about 5 received placebo; per-sample allocation not given. At day 63 after the first vaccine or placebo injection, samples were drawn. Measured with immunoSEQ multiplex PCR; TCRdb has only the in-frame clones, and not every one. The data contain about 420,000 clones, 85% to 90% of them singletons. This TCR was sampled from a person between 18 and 65 years old who received the Ad26.COV2.S COVID-19 vaccine or a placebo. Sequences were derived from peripheral blood, sampled in a trial of Ad26.COV2.S vaccine versus placebo. This sequence joins TRBV9 and TRBJ2-5; 8 bases map to TRBD2. This chain's CDR3 is CASSVGGGHGETQYF. CDR3 nucleotide sequence: TGTGCCAGCAGCGTAGGCGGGGGGCACGGGGAGACCCAGTACTTC.